Below, 2 T cell receptor beta chains from the same sample are listed, as sequenced in a study of metastatic and nonmetastatic thyroid tumors. No treatment had been given to any patient before thyroid surgery. TCRdb used MiXCR to call clones anew from the PCR reads. In the table there are more than 20,000 clones, around 13% of which are singletons. What was sequenced was blood. The origin of the receptors is a female donor with papillary thyroid cancer or a benign thyroid nodule (not recorded which). Some clones in this sample may be carry-over from other donors' samples.

This clone was detected ten times or more. A much larger clone sits a single nucleotide away, making a read error possible. The CDR3 is CASSTGADYEQYF. The CDR3 nucleotides read TGTGCCAGCTCAACAGGAGCGGACTACGAGCAGTACTTC. V usage is TRBV18 and J usage is TRBJ2-7, with D perhaps matching TRBD1 or TRBD2 (5 bases each). Germline CDR1 KGHSH, CDR2 LQKENI. CDR3 length equals 13 residues. V lost 5 bases, J lost 3 bases, and 11 bases lay in between.

V and J are TRBV4-1 and TRBJ2-1; D remains ambiguous. The CDR3 covers 16 residues. The germline V and J ends were trimmed by 4 bases and 4 bases, with 17 bases remaining between them. Germline V CDR1 and CDR2: MGHRA, YSYEKL. The CDR3, as DNA: TGCGCCAGCAGCCCCGCGGCCAGGCAATCTTACAATGAGCAGTTCTTC. It yields the protein CASSPAARQSYNEQFF.